What follows are 16 T cell receptor beta chains derived from one specimen sequenced in a study of shared clonotypes between healthy human individuals. Sequencing used immunoSEQ multiplex PCR; TCRdb keeps in-frame clones, though not all of them. The sample includes about 1.5 million clones, around 98% of them seen just once. Specimen: naive CD4+ T cells sorted from blood. Sample subset: CD45RA+ positively selected. The receptor source for this set is a man in his thirties or forties in good health.

The rearrangement joins TRBV19 to TRBJ2-2; TRBD1 is a possible D gene (6 bases). Germline V gene lookup returns CDR1 LNHDA and CDR2 SQIVND (reference sequence). This CDR3 region has 15 residues. V gave up 5 bases and J gave up 5 bases, with 15 bases separating them. CDR3 sequence reads: CASSFRQVGTGELFF. CDR3 sequence (DNA): TGTGCCAGTAGTTTTAGACAGGTTGGGACCGGGGAGCTGTTTTTT.

The chain employs TRBV28 and TRBJ1-2, with D perhaps matching TRBD1 (5 bases). This CDR3 comprises 14 residues. Germline V gene lookup returns CDR1 MDHEN and CDR2 SYDVKM. The CDR3 is CAATDDIEGLGYTF. DNA for the CDR3: TGTGCGGCGACCGATGACATCGAGGGGCTCGGCTACACCTTC.

This clone has only one observation. This sequence joins TRBV7-2 and TRBJ2-3; TRBD2 is a possible D gene (5 bases). V was cut by 2 bases and J by 0 bases, with 15 bases left in between. Germline V gene sequence: CDR1 SGHTA, CDR2 FQGNSA. This CDR3 region has 17 residues. CDR3 in DNA: TGTGCCAGCAGCTTACCACTCGGGCGGGCGAGCACAGATACGCAGTATTTT. Residues: CASSLPLGRASTDTQYF.

This chain uses TRBV10-1 with TRBJ2-7; 7 bases agree with TRBD2. Trimming removed 6 bases from V and 0 bases from J; junction bases left unmatched: 2. Per germline, CDR1 WNHNN and CDR2 SYGVQD (reference sequence). The CDR3 is 13 amino acids. The CDR3 loop reads CASSRDYSYEQYF. The CDR3 nucleotides read TGCGCCAGCAGCCGGGACTACTCCTACGAGCAGTACTTC.

The V call is TRBV28, the J call TRBJ2-1; 11 bases map to TRBD2. Germline CDR1 MDHEN, CDR2 SYDVKM. This CDR3 has 14 residues. V lost 3 bases to trimming and J lost 8 bases; unmatched junction nucleotides: 3. The CDR3 spells CASSFSGGADEQFF. In nucleotides, the CDR3 is TGTGCCAGCAGTTTTAGCGGGGGGGCTGATGAGCAGTTCTTC.

The chain has TRBV29-1 and TRBJ2-5; no reliable D call. V lost 4 bases to trimming and J lost 5 bases, with 5 bases between them. CDR3 size: 10 residues. Germline V gives CDR1 SQVTM, CDR2 ANQGSEA. DNA of the CDR3: TGCAGCGTTGGAATGGAGACCCAGTACTTC. Translated: CSVGMETQYF. Combining the CDR3 with reference TRBV29-1 and TRBJ2-5 gives the whole variable domain SAVISQKPSRDICQRGTSLTIQCQVDSQVTMMFWYRQQPGQSLTLIATANQGSEATYESGFVIDKFPISRPNLTFSTLTVSNMSPEDSSIYLCSVGMETQYFGPGTRLLVL.

This chain uses TRBV27 with TRBJ2-1; TRBD2 is a possible D gene (5 bases). The germline V gene encodes CDR1 MNHEY and CDR2 SMNVEV (reference sequence). The CDR3 extends over 15 amino acids. The ends were cut back, 5 bases at V and 5 bases at J, with 16 bases in the middle. The CDR3 DNA is TGTGCCAGCAGTCTCCCAGGAGGCGGCCACAATGAGCAGTTCTTC. Translation: CASSLPGGGHNEQFF.

This chain connects TRBV14 to TRBJ2-1; 8 nucleotides line up with TRBD1. After removal of 0 bases from V and 9 bases from J, the junction contained 7 bases not matched to a gene. This CDR3 comprises 15 residues. Per the germline V gene, CDR1 is SGHDN and CDR2 is FVKESK. This CDR3 reads CASSQDRGREVEQFF. The CDR3 nucleotides read TGTGCCAGCAGCCAAGACAGGGGGCGTGAGGTTGAGCAGTTCTTC.

V is TRBV9 and J is TRBJ1-5, with TRBD1 identical over 7 bases. After removal of 4 bases from V and 0 bases from J, the junction contained 4 bases not matched to a gene. Germline V gene sequence: CDR1 SGDLS, CDR2 YYNGEE. The CDR3 spans 15 residues. As DNA, the CDR3 is TGTGCCAGCAGCCTCACAGGGGATAGCAATCAGCCCCAGCATTTT. Residues: CASSLTGDSNQPQHF.

CDR3: CASSLNPLSSGTSYEQYF. DNA for the CDR3: TGTGCCAGCAGCTTAAACCCCCTGTCTAGCGGGACCTCCTACGAGCAGTACTTC. This chain joins TRBV7-2 and TRBJ2-7, with TRBD2 matching 9 bases. Germline lookup yields CDR1 SGHTA and CDR2 FQGNSA. The CDR3 runs 18 residues. V lost 2 bases and J lost 0; bases outside the gene matches: 11.

As for this clone: Distinct nucleotide sequences in the sample also encode this CDR3. The rearrangement links TRBV7-6 to TRBJ2-7; TRBD1 matches at 8 bases. CDR1 is SGHVS and CDR2 is FNYEAQ in the germline V gene. The CDR3 loop spans 15 amino acids. The ends lost 0 bases at V and 2 bases at J; junction bases unmatched: 3. The chain's CDR3 is CASSLAGTGTYEQYF. The CDR3 DNA reads TGTGCCAGCAGCTTAGCCGGGACAGGAACCTACGAGCAGTACTTC. Full variable domain (outside the CDR3, taken from reference TRBV7-6 and TRBJ2-7): GAGVSQSPRYKVTKRGQDVALRCDPISGHVSLYWYRQALGQGPEFLTYFNYEAQQDKSGLPNDRFSAERPEGSISTLTIQRTEQRDSAMYRCASSLAGTGTYEQYFGPGTRLTVT.

V and J are TRBV28 and TRBJ1-2; a weak D match, TRBD1 (5 bases). The CDR3 is 12 amino acids. Germline loops: CDR1 MDHEN, CDR2 SYDVKM. V lost 11 bases and J 4 bases, leaving 14 bases between the germline ends. CDR3 nucleotides: TGTGCCGGGTGGGGCGATGGCTATGGCTACACCTTC. Encoded protein: CAGWGDGYGYTF.

The chain recombines TRBV18 with TRBJ2-1; D unresolved. CDR1 is KGHSH, CDR2 LQKENI, per germline. The CDR3 consists of 14 residues. V lost 0 bases, J lost 9 bases, and 12 bases lay in between. In nucleotides, the CDR3 is TGTGCCAGCTCACCACCTGACCGCCGGACTGAGCAGTTCTTC. This encodes CASSPPDRRTEQFF.

The V gene is TRBV10-2, the J gene TRBJ2-1; D is perhaps TRBD1 or TRBD2 (5 bases each). The CDR3 has 14 amino acids. Deletions cut 7 bases from V and 3 bases from J, with 13 bases between. Per germline, CDR1 WSHSY and CDR2 SAAADI. The CDR3 here is CASNRDDDYNEQFF. CDR3 nucleotides: TGCGCCAGCAACCGGGACGACGACTACAATGAGCAGTTCTTC.

The V and J genes are TRBV5-8 and TRBJ1-2; unclear D gene. CDR1 is SGHTS, CDR2 YDEGEE, per germline. Trimming pared 0 bases from V and 4 bases from J, leaving 13 bases between. This CDR3 region has 15 residues. CDR3 region: CASSLGAQVSYGYTF. CDR3 DNA: TGTGCCAGCAGCTTGGGGGCCCAAGTTTCCTATGGCTACACCTTC. Full variable domain (missing parts from reference TRBV5-8 and TRBJ1-2): EAGVTQSPTHLIKTRGQQATLRCSPISGHTSVYWYQQALGLGLQFLLWYDEGEERNRGNFPPRFSGRQFPNYSSELNVNALELEDSALYLCASSLGAQVSYGYTFGSGTRLTVV.

This clone has just one count. The gene calls are TRBV5-1 and TRBJ2-5, with TRBD2 as a possible D gene (6 bases). The J call is uncertain, as TRBJ2-7 better fits the DNA end. This CDR3 spans 15 amino acids. CDR1 and CDR2 from the germline V gene are SGHRS and YFSETQ. The CDR3 DNA reads TGCGCCAGCAGCTTCGGGACTCCCAACTCCTACGAGCAGTACTTC. Translating it yields CASSFGTPNSYEQYF.